The 10 T cell receptor beta chains below were found in one sample sequenced in a study of identical twins. TCRdb called the 5' RACE reads again in MiXCR, with one record for every CDR3 protein. The sample holds around 530,000 distinct CDR3 sequences, about 16% seen once. This same sample was also taken into another study, of yellow fever vaccine responses in identical twins.

The sequenced material came from CD4+ T cells sorted from blood. The receptors shown here come from a woman between 18 and 29 years old in good health.

This chain connects TRBV12-3 or TRBV12-4 to TRBJ2-2; TRBD1 matches 10 bases. CDR3 length: 16 residues. V dropped 6 bases and J dropped 8; count of bases not matched to a gene: 12. Here the CDR3 reads CASSLRTGGTIGELFF. DNA of the CDR3: TGTGCCAGCAGCCTGAGGACAGGGGGAACCATTGGGGAGCTGTTTTTT.

This clonotype was seen only a few times. The chain combines TRBV20-1 with TRBJ2-1; D not resolved. CDR1 and CDR2 from the germline V gene are DFQATT and SNEGSKA (reference sequence). CDR3 length equals 15 residues. The V and J ends lost 0 bases and 0 bases respectively, with 9 bases between them. Written as DNA, the CDR3 is TGCAGTGCTAGAGACGTAAAGAACTCCTACAATGAGCAGTTCTTC. It specifies CSARDVKNSYNEQFF.

This clonotype turned up a few times. The rearrangement uses TRBV20-1 and TRBJ2-4; D is unresolved. The CDR3 sequence is 14 residues long. The V end lost 2 bases, the J end lost 0 bases, and 8 bases lay between the germline ends. Germline V lookup: CDR1 DFQATT, CDR2 SNEGSKA (reference sequence). The CDR3 bases are TGCAGTGCTAGATCAATACTAGCCAAAAACATTCAGTACTTC. Encoded protein: CSARSILAKNIQYF.

This clonotype occurred a few times. The rearrangement links TRBV6-6 to TRBJ1-5; D might be TRBD1 (5 bases). The CDR3 sequence is 13 residues long. Germline lookup yields CDR1 MNHNY and CDR2 SVGAGI (reference sequence). V was pared by 7 bases and J by 6 bases, with 13 bases between. The CDR3 spells CASTNGGSQPQHF. CDR3 nucleotide sequence: TGTGCCAGCACCAACGGGGGGAGTCAGCCCCAGCATTTT.

The J gene is TRBJ2-3, the V gene TRBV5-1; D remains unclear. The CDR3 loop spans 13 amino acids. The V gene's germline CDR1 is SGHRS and CDR2 YFSETQ. V lost 0 bases and J lost 4, with 6 bases in between. Written as DNA, the CDR3 is TGCGCCAGCAGCTTGGGAAGGTCAGATACGCAGTATTTT. Translation gives CASSLGRSDTQYF.

This chain links TRBV18 with TRBJ2-1, with TRBD1 identical over 10 bases. The CDR3 is 15 amino acids. Trimming removed 2 bases from V and 9 bases from J; junction bases left unmatched: 7. The V gene's germline CDR1 is KGHSH and CDR2 LQKENI. CDR3: CASSPSRQGAFEQFF. Written as DNA, the CDR3 is TGTGCCAGCTCACCATCGAGACAGGGGGCTTTTGAGCAGTTCTTC.

The V call is TRBV5-1, the J call TRBJ2-1, with TRBD2 matching 12 bases. The length of the CDR3 is 16 residues. Trimming cost V 4 bases and J 10 bases; bases outside gene matches: 12. CDR1 and CDR2 from the germline V gene are SGHRS and YFSETQ. The CDR3 sequence is CASSGSTLAGGGEQFF. The DNA of the CDR3 is TGCGCCAGCAGCGGATCCACACTAGCGGGAGGTGGGGAGCAGTTCTTC. The full variable domain, rest sourced from reference TRBV5-1 and TRBJ2-1, is KAGVTQTPRYLIKTRGQQVTLSCSPISGHRSVSWYQQTPGQGLQFLFEYFSETQRNKGNFPGRFSGRQFSNSRSEMNVSTLELGDSALYLCASSGSTLAGGGEQFFGPGTRLTVL.

In this sample, this clonotype turned up a few times. This rearrangement joins TRBV25-1 to TRBJ1-3; maybe TRBD1 (6 bases). Germline V CDR1 and CDR2: MGHDK, SYGVNS. The CDR3 consists of 13 residues. V was clipped by 8 bases and J by 0 bases, with 8 bases between them. DNA for the CDR3: TGTGCCAGCGGACAGACCTCTGGAAACACCATATATTTT. Protein product: CASGQTSGNTIYF.

The rearrangement joins TRBV20-1 to TRBJ2-7, with D unclear. The CDR3 extends over 14 amino acids. In germline, CDR1 is DFQATT, CDR2 SNEGSKA (reference sequence). V gave up 0 bases and J gave up 5 bases, with 14 bases separating them. In DNA, the CDR3 is TGCAGTGCTAGAGAGGCCCTCCTTAGTAACGAGCAGTACTTC. Translating gives CSAREALLSNEQYF.

The chain links TRBV29-1 to TRBJ2-3; unclear D gene. V dropped 0 bases and J dropped 2 bases, with 15 bases sitting between them. CDR3 length equals 16 residues. Germline V gene data show CDR1 as SQVTM and CDR2 as ANQGSEA. The CDR3, as DNA: TGCAGCGTTGAAGATGGGAACCGTAGCCCCACAGATACGCAGTATTTT. It encodes CSVEDGNRSPTDTQYF.